The sequence of this TCR beta chain was determined in a study of blood T cell repertoires in COVID-19. Study-wide context: Both acute and convalescent COVID-19 samples were obtained from the United States, Italy and Spain. Sample material is recorded as cDNA or gDNA derived from T cells, B-cell-depleted T cells, or PBMCs.

How the authors handled the data: Reference gene primer amplification yielded estimated nucleated cell counts. Measured with immunoSEQ multiplex PCR; TCRdb has only the in-frame clones, and not every one. The D gene and trimming were derived from the DNA, and the V and J assignments and clone size from that table. The table has 280,000 or so clones, approximately 90% seen once; the top ten hold approximately 6.6%. Germline CDR1 and CDR2: GTSNPN and SVGIG (reference sequence). This CDR3 comprises 14 residues. With V trimmed by 4 bases and J by 2 bases, 7 bases remained unmatched. The sequencing sample was made of peripheral blood. V gene TRBV30 combines with J gene TRBJ2-7, with 8 positions matching TRBD1. This TCR was sampled from a woman in her 30s who had recovered from COVID-19. CDR3 in amino acids: CAWIIPGQAYEQYF. CDR3 nucleotide sequence: TGTGCCTGGATAATCCCGGGACAGGCCTACGAGCAGTACTTC.